A selection of T cell receptor beta chains follows, all from one sample in a study of blood T cell repertoires in COVID-19. Using immunoSEQ multiplex PCR, the repertoire was profiled, and TCRdb retains in-frame clones only, with some absent. The sample carries about 180,000 clones, 60% to 80% recorded once. The sequenced sample consisted of peripheral blood. These TCRs come from an older woman with acute or convalescent COVID-19. The CDR3 runs from the conserved cysteine through the conserved F or W. Each record gives: D gene, clone size, V gene, J gene, CDR3 DNA, CDR3 protein. D genes are given only for firm matches. Part of the rows lack a size; the others show once, few, many or a class for expanded clones.

TRBD2	-	TRBV7-4	TRBJ2-7	TGTGCCAGCAGCCTAAACCGCCCCGGGACTATGGCTTACGAGCAGTACTTC	CASSLNRPGTMAYEQYF
-	-	TRBV29-1	TRBJ1-1	TGCACTGCCACTATAATGAACACTGAAGCTTTCTTT	CTATIMNTEAFF
-	-	TRBV30	TRBJ1-5	TGTGCCTGGACCCAAGGGGGGGCCGGTCAGCCCCAGCATTTT	CAWTQGGAGQPQHF
TRBD1	-	TRBV15	TRBJ1-4	TGTGCCACCAGCAGAGGCGCAGGGGGTCGGGAAAAACTGTTTTTT	CATSRGAGGREKLFF
TRBD2	-	TRBV5-1	TRBJ2-1	TGCGCCAGCAGCTTGGCACCGGGACTAGACAATGAGCAGTTCTTC	CASSLAPGLDNEQFF
-	-	TRBV2	TRBJ1-4	TGTGCCAGCAGTGAAGCGCTTCAGGGGGAAAAACTGTTTTTT	CASSEALQGEKLFF
TRBD2	many	TRBV5-1	TRBJ2-1	TGCGCCAGCAGTACTAGCGGGCAAGGCAATGAGCAGTTCTTC	CASSTSGQGNEQFF
TRBD2	-	TRBV4-2	TRBJ2-2	TGTGCCAGCAGCCAAGGGACTAGCGGGGCCACCGGGGAGCTGTTTTTT	CASSQGTSGATGELFF
-	-	TRBV19	TRBJ2-1	TGTGCCAGTAGTATAACCAGAAGCTCCTACAATGAGCAGTTCTTC	CASSITRSSYNEQFF
-	few	TRBV2	TRBJ2-7	TGTGCCAGCAGTGTCCAATCCTACGAGCAGTACTTC	CASSVQSYEQYF
-	-	TRBV5-8	TRBJ1-5	TGTGCCAGCAGCTTGCTACAGGGCAGGCAGCCCCAGCATTTT	CASSLLQGRQPQHF
-	-	TRBV20-1	TRBJ1-4	TGCAGTGCTAGAGTTCGGAGGCGTCTGTTTTTT	CSARVRRRLFF
-	-	TRBV4-2	TRBJ1-2	TGTGCCAGCAGCCAAACTCGGAGACACTATGGCTACACCTTC	CASSQTRRHYGYTF
TRBD1	once	TRBV10-2	TRBJ2-2	TGCGCCAGCAGCCCCCGGACAGGGGCTGGCGGGGAGCTGTTTTTT	CASSPRTGAGGELFF
TRBD1	-	TRBV3-1/TRBV3-2	TRBJ2-7	TGTGCCAGCAGCCCGTACAGGACAGGGAATCCCTCCTACGAGCAGTACTTC	CASSPYRTGNPSYEQYF
-	-	TRBV11-2	TRBJ2-7	TGTGCCAGCAGTTCGGGCCCTACTAGCGAGCAGTACTTC	CASSSGPTSEQYF
-	-	TRBV6-1	TRBJ1-5	TGTGCCAGCAGTGAAGGAGGGCCGCGCAATCAGCCCCAGCATTTT	CASSEGGPRNQPQHF
-	once	TRBV21-1	TRBJ1-2	TGTGCCAGCAGCAAAGCGCGGGCGGGAACCTTC	CASSKARAGTF
-	-	TRBV6-5	TRBJ2-7	TGTGCCAGCAGGGAGAGATTCTACGAGCAGTACTTC	CASRERFYEQYF
-	few	TRBV19	TRBJ2-5	TGTGCCAGTAGCGTTCGGGAGACCCAGTACTTC	CASSVRETQYF
-	-	TRBV30	TRBJ2-1	TGTGCCTGGAGTGCAGGCCATAGCTCCTACAATGAGCAGTTCTTC	CAWSAGHSSYNEQFF
TRBD2	-	TRBV7-9	TRBJ2-7	TGTGCCAGCAGCTTCCCCCCGGGACTAGCGGGAGGGCCGGCCTACGAGCAGTACTTC	CASSFPPGLAGGPAYEQYF
-	-	TRBV19	TRBJ2-1	TGTGCCAGTAGTATATTGGGCGGAGGGCGTTCCTACAATGAGCAGTTCTTC	CASSILGGGRSYNEQFF
-	few	TRBV18	TRBJ2-5	TGTGCCAGCTCACCGCGCCGGGACCAAGAGACCCAGTACTTC	CASSPRRDQETQYF
-	once	TRBV12-3/TRBV12-4	TRBJ1-4	TGTGCCAGCAGTTTATTCCGCGGGGAAAAACTGTTTTTT	CASSLFRGEKLFF
-	-	TRBV2	TRBJ1-1	TGTGCCAGCTCGCCTGGGCCCGGCCTTGTGGCTTTCTTT	CASSPGPGLVAFF